This passage covers 25 T cell receptor beta chains from one sample sequenced in a study of cytomegalovirus exposure and HLA in healthy donors. PCR involved 60 Vbeta and 13 Jbeta primers. TCRdb keeps only in-frame clones here, not all; method: immunoSEQ multiplex PCR. The sample lists about 250,000 clones, around 80% occurring once. The sequenced sample was PBMCs. These receptors all stem from a boy between 10 and 17 years old in good health and CMV-seronegative.

This rearrangement joins TRBV7-2 to TRBJ2-3; TRBD2 aligns across 8 bases. CDR1 SGHTA and CDR2 FQGNSA come from the germline V gene. J was trimmed by 0 bases and V by 5 bases; bases with no gene match: 7. This CDR3 comprises 16 residues. The CDR3: CASSVRGGISTDTQYF. The CDR3 DNA reads as TGTGCCAGCAGCGTACGGGGGGGGATTAGCACAGATACGCAGTATTTT.

This chain joins TRBV27 and TRBJ2-6; 7 nucleotides align to TRBD1. V was pared by 6 bases and J by 4 bases, with 6 bases of the junction left unmatched. In germline, CDR1 is MNHEY, CDR2 SMNVEV (reference sequence). There are 15 residues in the CDR3. This CDR3 is CASSPTGRGANVLTF. In nucleotides, the CDR3 is TGTGCCAGCAGCCCGACAGGGAGAGGGGCCAACGTCCTGACTTTC.

The chain employs TRBV10-3 and TRBJ1-6; TRBD1 agrees at 7 bases. CDR1 ENHRY and CDR2 SYGVKD come from the germline V gene. V was pared by 4 bases and J by 0 bases, with 9 bases of the junction left unmatched. This CDR3 region has 18 residues. The CDR3 DNA sequence: TGTGCCATCAGTGCGTGGGACAGTCTTAGCTCCTATAATTCACCCCTCCACTTT. Encoded protein: CAISAWDSLSSYNSPLHF.

This clone was recorded a few times. The V gene is TRBV7-5, the J gene TRBJ2-7; the listed D gene, TRBD2, was not tested against the DNA. TRBV7-5 counts as a pseudogene. This CDR3 region has 14 residues. The chain's CDR3 is CVRSLAESSYEQYF. The CDR3 DNA sequence: TGTGTCAGAAGCCTAGCGGAGAGCTCCTACGAGCAGTACTTC.

The V gene is TRBV5-3, the J gene TRBJ1-5; D remains unclear. TRBV5-3 is placed among ORFs of uncertain function. The CDR3 sequence is 12 residues long. V dropped 5 bases and J dropped 5 bases, with 8 bases sitting between them. The CDR3: CARRESYQPQHF. Here the CDR3 DNA reads TGTGCCAGAAGGGAGTCTTATCAGCCCCAGCATTTT.

In nucleotides, the CDR3 is TGTGCCACCAGCAGAGATGTCCTGGACAGGGGGAATCACGAGCAGTACTTC. Residues: CATSRDVLDRGNHEQYF. The chain joins TRBV15 to TRBJ2-7; 10 positions agree with TRBD1. The length of the CDR3 is 17 residues. In germline, CDR1 is LNHNV, CDR2 YYDKDF (reference sequence). V gave up 0 bases and J gave up 5 bases; unmatched junction bases: 10.

The rearrangement joins TRBV25-1 to TRBJ1-2, with D unclear. This CDR3 spans 11 amino acids. V was cut by 8 bases and J by 5 bases, with 9 bases left in between. Germline CDR1 and CDR2: MGHDK and SYGVNS. The CDR3 spells CASLGGYGYTF. The CDR3 bases are TGTGCCAGCTTGGGAGGTTATGGCTACACCTTC.

The V gene is TRBV2, the J gene TRBJ2-7, with TRBD2 identical over 8 bases. This CDR3 has 14 amino acids. V shed 3 bases, J shed 2 bases, and the junction held 3 bases outside the gene matches. CDR1 is SNHLY, CDR2 FYNNEI, per germline. The CDR3 bases are TGTGCCAGCAGTGAGGGCGGGGGGCCCTACGAGCAGTACTTC. It encodes CASSEGGGPYEQYF.

This sequence joins TRBV11-1 and TRBJ1-1; TRBD1 is a possible D gene (5 bases). In germline, CDR1 is SGHAT, CDR2 FQDESV (reference sequence). The CDR3 totals 12 residues. The V and J ends lost 4 bases and 6 bases respectively, with 9 bases between them. The CDR3 is CASSYAGAEAFF. Written as DNA, the CDR3 is TGTGCCAGCAGCTACGCGGGGGCTGAAGCTTTCTTT.

The chain combines TRBV5-1 with TRBJ2-5; 8 bases fit TRBD1. The V and J ends lost 2 bases and 3 bases, in that order; junction bases with no gene match: 3. From germline, CDR1 is SGHRS and CDR2 YFSETQ. The CDR3 has 14 amino acids. DNA of the CDR3: TGCGCCAGCAGCTTCGGGACAGGAGAAGAGACCCAGTACTTC. As protein: CASSFGTGEETQYF.

V gene TRBV7-2 combines with J gene TRBJ1-4; D is ambiguous. Germline assignment: CDR1 SGHTA and CDR2 FQGNSA. CDR3 length equals 11 residues. Between the trimmed V and J ends, which lost 5 bases and 8 bases, there was a span of 6 bases. The CDR3 sequence is CASSPGEKLFF. In DNA, the CDR3 is TGTGCCAGCAGCCCCGGGGAAAAACTGTTTTTT.

The chain employs TRBV6-5 and TRBJ2-7, with D maybe TRBD2 (5 bases). V was trimmed by 6 bases and J by 9 bases, leaving 18 bases between them. The CDR3 has 13 residues. From germline, CDR1 is MNHEY and CDR2 SVGAGI. CDR3 amino acids: CASSRELLSSQYF. The CDR3 DNA follows: TGTGCCAGCAGCCGGGAACTACTCTCCTCGCAGTACTTC.

The gene calls are TRBV5-1 and TRBJ2-1; 9 bases align to TRBD2. Germline V gene lookup returns CDR1 SGHRS and CDR2 YFSETQ. The CDR3 extends over 16 amino acids. V was pared by 0 bases and J by 5 bases, with 6 bases of the junction left unmatched. The CDR3 DNA follows: TGCGCCAGCAGCTTGGGAACGGCGGGAGGGCACAATGAGCAGTTCTTC. Protein: CASSLGTAGGHNEQFF.

The J gene is TRBJ1-1, the V gene TRBV2; 7 nucleotides align to TRBD1. V was pared by 6 bases and J by 5 bases, with 6 bases of the junction left unmatched. Germline V gene lookup returns CDR1 SNHLY and CDR2 FYNNEI. The CDR3 length is 13 residues. As DNA, the CDR3 is TGTGCCAGCAGCCAGGGGGTGGTAACTGAAGCTTTCTTT. It is translated as CASSQGVVTEAFF.

The chain joins TRBV18 to TRBJ1-5; 10 nucleotides match TRBD1. The germline V gene encodes CDR1 KGHSH and CDR2 LQKENI. V lost 5 bases, J lost 4 bases, and 2 bases stayed unmatched. CDR3 length equals 14 residues. CDR3 region: CASSSGQGNQPQHF. CDR3 DNA: TGTGCCAGCTCATCGGGACAGGGGAATCAGCCCCAGCATTTT. The full variable domain, in which reference TRBV18 and TRBJ1-5 provide the parts outside the CDR3, is NAGVMQNPRHLVRRRGQEARLRCSPMKGHSHVYWYRQLPEEGLKFMVYLQKENIIDESGMPKERFSAEFPKEGPSILRIQQVVRGDSAAYFCASSSGQGNQPQHFGDGTRLSIL.

The chain's CDR3 is CASSPPGLRGGGNYGYTF. The CDR3 DNA sequence: TGTGCCAGCTCACCACCGGGCCTCCGTGGCGGGGGTAACTATGGCTACACCTTC. The V call is TRBV18, the J call TRBJ1-2, with D perhaps TRBD1 (5 bases). Between the trimmed V and J ends, which lost 0 bases and 1 base, there was a span of 18 bases. CDR1 is KGHSH and CDR2 is LQKENI in the germline V gene. The CDR3 has 18 residues.

With regard to this clone: One end of the junction does not line up with germline, which may come from a read error. This CDR3 is also generated by other DNA sequences in the sample. This chain joins TRBV5-8 and TRBJ1-1; 9 bases fit TRBD1. Germline CDR1 and CDR2: SGHTS and YDEGEE. The CDR3 sequence is 16 residues long. CDR3 residues: CASSLSWTGENTEAFF. In DNA, the CDR3 is TGCGCCAGCAGCTTGTCATGGACAGGGGAGAACACTGAAGCTTTCTTT.

The CDR3 protein is CASSYWTGARDEQFF. The CDR3 DNA is TGTGCCAGCAGTTATTGGACAGGGGCCCGCGATGAGCAGTTCTTC. The V call is TRBV6-5, the J call TRBJ2-1; 9 bases align to TRBD1. This CDR3 has 15 residues. Germline values: CDR1 MNHEY, CDR2 SVGAGI. J lost 8 bases, V lost 3 bases, and 8 bases had no gene match.

This clone was seen a handful of times. This sequence joins TRBV5-1 and TRBJ1-2; D is undetermined. This CDR3 region has 15 residues. The germline V gene has CDR1 SGHRS and CDR2 YFSETQ. V was pared by 0 bases and J by 2 bases, with 11 bases between. The CDR3 bases are TGCGCCAGCAGCTTGGATGGAGGGAGCAACTATGGCTACACCTTC. The encoded protein is CASSLDGGSNYGYTF.

This sequence joins TRBV7-2 and TRBJ2-7, with 8 bases that match TRBD2. The germline V gene has CDR1 SGHTA and CDR2 FQGNSA. V shed 5 bases and J 2 bases; nucleotides not matched to a gene: 5. The CDR3 length is 14 residues. CDR3 sequence (DNA): TGTGCCAGCAGCCCGCCGGGGGGGACCTACGAGCAGTACTTC. It encodes CASSPPGGTYEQYF.

The gene calls are TRBV27 and TRBJ2-2; no firm D call. This CDR3 is 13 amino acids long. Germline-derived CDR1 and CDR2 are MNHEY and SMNVEV (reference sequence). V gave up 6 bases and J gave up 3 bases, with 8 bases separating them. CDR3 bases: TGTGCCAGCAGGGCCCTTTACACCGGGGAGCTGTTTTTT. Its protein is CASRALYTGELFF.

J is TRBJ1-1 and V is TRBV10-3; TRBD1 matches 8 bases. The CDR3 covers 14 residues. The germline CDR1 and CDR2 sequences are ENHRY and SYGVKD. With 6 bases clipped from V and 5 bases from J, the junction kept 8 bases outside the gene matches. The CDR3 protein is CAIRDGQGYTEAFF. CDR3 DNA: TGTGCCATCAGGGATGGACAGGGCTATACTGAAGCTTTCTTT.

V gene TRBV4-1 combines with J gene TRBJ2-7; tentative D call: TRBD1 (6 bases). The CDR3 spans 15 residues. V shed 3 bases and J shed 5 bases, with 17 bases lying between them. CDR1 and CDR2 (germline): MGHRA, YSYEKL. CDR3 nucleotides: TGCGCCAGCAGCCAGACAGGCTTAGGGTCGGACGAGCAGTACTTC. Its protein product is CASSQTGLGSDEQYF.

The chain joins TRBV30 to TRBJ1-2, with unresolved D. Germline V gene sequence: CDR1 GTSNPN, CDR2 SVGIG (reference sequence). The CDR3 sequence is 12 residues long. Trimming pared 3 bases from V and 12 bases from J, leaving 17 bases between. CDR3 nucleotides: TGTGCCTGGAGCTATGAGGCGGCCGCGAACACCTTC. Translating gives CAWSYEAAANTF. Using reference TRBV30 and TRBJ1-2 for the parts outside the CDR3, the full variable domain is SQTIHQWPATLVQPVGSPLSLECTVEGTSNPNLYWYRQAAGRGLQLLFYSVGIGQISSEVPQNLSASRPQDRQFILSSKKLLLSDSGFYLCAWSYEAAANTFGSGTRLTVV.

The CDR3 coding sequence is TGTGCCAGCAGCTTTCAGGGTTTGAACACTGAAGCTTTCTTT. Protein sequence: CASSFQGLNTEAFF. The chain combines TRBV11-3 with TRBJ1-1; D perhaps matches TRBD1 (5 bases). The V gene lost 3 bases and the J gene lost 0 bases, with 8 bases spanning the gap. This CDR3 has 14 amino acids. Germline CDR1 reads SGHNT; CDR2 reads YENEEA.